This T cell receptor beta chain appears in the sequencing data of a study of cytomegalovirus exposure and HLA in healthy donors. Study overall: The roughly 120 million unique TCR beta sequences, from roughly 170 million T cells, were found by an earlier analysis.

The study, taken as a whole, reports: In a later analysis, CMV-associated beta chains were mostly HLA-associated, it appeared. Productive status was seen about 90% or about 30% of the time for most TCR beta V segments in an earlier analysis.

PCR amplification relied on 60 Vbeta primers (plus 13 Jbeta primers). The table came from immunoSEQ multiplex PCR; TCRdb's copy has only in-frame clones and leaves some out. The data contain approximately 200,000 clones, 82% of them singletons. With respect to this clone: Antigen: not known. Germline is not matched at one junction end, which may reflect a read error.

The sample comprised PBMCs. The TCR sequence derives from a woman aged 50 to 60 in good health and CMV-seropositive.

The CDR3, as DNA: TGTGCCAGCAGTGACTTCGGACTGCGGGGGTACAGTGAGCAGTTCTTC. Its protein product is CASSDFGLRGYSEQFF. The chain couples TRBV6-4 to TRBJ2-1; 7 bases agree with TRBD2. The germline gives CDR1 MRHNA, CDR2 SNTAGT. The length of the CDR3 is 16 residues.